A selection of T cell receptor beta chains follows, all from one sample in a study of T cell responses to AZD1222 COVID-19 vaccine. The data were produced by immunoSEQ multiplex PCR, yet TCRdb's version contains in-frame clones alone and is incomplete. The table records approximately 150,000 clones, approximately 90% of them present only once. The input for sequencing was peripheral blood, taken on day 0 of AZD1222 vaccination. These TCRs come from an adult in good health. Each CDR3 is given without its conserved first and last residue.

V gene: TRBV4-2; J gene: TRBJ2-7; CDR3 length: 13; CDR3 protein: ASSQDWGGTYEQY
V gene: TRBV3-1/TRBV3-2; J gene: TRBJ2-3; CDR3 length: 13; CDR3 protein: ASSQAGVGTDTQY
V gene: TRBV18; J gene: TRBJ2-7; CDR3 length: 14; CDR3 protein: ASSPDGAGTAYEQY
V gene: TRBV6-5; J gene: TRBJ1-5; CDR3 length: 13; CDR3 protein: ASGLQGGVDQPQH
V gene: TRBV6-6; J gene: TRBJ2-7; CDR3 length: 11; CDR3 protein: ASTGVPSYEQY
V gene: TRBV28; J gene: TRBJ2-1; CDR3 length: 11; CDR3 protein: ASRVSSYNEQF
V gene: TRBV9; J gene: TRBJ2-1; CDR3 length: 12; CDR3 protein: ASSVALTYNEQF
V gene: TRBV19; J gene: TRBJ2-5; CDR3 length: 12; CDR3 protein: ASSISGGSETQY
V gene: TRBV30; J gene: TRBJ2-7; CDR3 length: 11; CDR3 protein: AWEIDRSYEQY
V gene: TRBV2; J gene: TRBJ1-5; CDR3 length: 11; CDR3 protein: ASRGQGKEPQH
V gene: TRBV7-9; J gene: TRBJ2-7; CDR3 length: 12; CDR3 protein: ASSLAGDSYEQY
V gene: TRBV29-1; J gene: TRBJ1-5; CDR3 length: 13; CDR3 protein: SIVTGRDSNQPQH
V gene: TRBV12-5; J gene: TRBJ2-1; CDR3 length: 13; CDR3 protein: ASGLGELSYNEQF
V gene: TRBV19; J gene: TRBJ1-3; CDR3 length: 13; CDR3 protein: ASSSDGWPGNTIY
V gene: TRBV14; J gene: TRBJ2-1; CDR3 length: 14; CDR3 protein: ASSLRRGGFVDEQF
V gene: TRBV15; J gene: TRBJ2-1; CDR3 length: 11; CDR3 protein: ATARGAYNEQF
V gene: TRBV29-1; J gene: TRBJ2-7; CDR3 length: 11; CDR3 protein: SAVPQTGYEQY
V gene: TRBV12-5; J gene: TRBJ2-3; CDR3 length: 20; CDR3 protein: ASGLVPSTSGGNHRNTDTQY
V gene: TRBV4-3; J gene: TRBJ1-2; CDR3 length: 13; CDR3 protein: ASSQGDSPSTGYT
V gene: TRBV3-1/TRBV3-2; J gene: TRBJ1-6; CDR3 length: 17; CDR3 protein: ASSLESGTGSSVDSPLH
V gene: TRBV9; J gene: TRBJ2-5; CDR3 length: 12; CDR3 protein: ASSVAGGVETQY
V gene: TRBV4-3; J gene: TRBJ2-3; CDR3 length: 11; CDR3 protein: ASSQDVSDTQY
V gene: TRBV5-4; J gene: TRBJ2-5; CDR3 length: 11; CDR3 protein: ASSLVGGETQY
V gene: TRBV3-1/TRBV3-2; J gene: TRBJ1-3; CDR3 length: 10; CDR3 protein: ASGVSGNTIY
V gene: TRBV19; J gene: TRBJ1-3; CDR3 length: 12; CDR3 protein: ASSRDRGSETIY
V gene: TRBV5-6; J gene: TRBJ2-7; CDR3 length: 12; CDR3 protein: ASSEAPGTYEQY
V gene: TRBV30; J gene: TRBJ1-2; CDR3 length: 12; CDR3 protein: AWSVDRAGYGYT
V gene: TRBV29-1; J gene: TRBJ2-7; CDR3 length: 10; CDR3 protein: SVEDGTDEQY
V gene: TRBV6-6; J gene: TRBJ1-6; CDR3 length: 11; CDR3 protein: ASRPPGDSPLH
V gene: TRBV3-1/TRBV3-2; J gene: TRBJ2-7; CDR3 length: 11; CDR3 protein: ASSQDERPEQY
V gene: TRBV7-2; J gene: TRBJ1-2; CDR3 length: 12; CDR3 protein: ASSLQGPSYGYT
V gene: TRBV5-1; J gene: TRBJ1-1; CDR3 length: 14; CDR3 protein: ASSLGSTGGITEAF
V gene: TRBV4-3; J gene: TRBJ2-1; CDR3 length: 15; CDR3 protein: ASSQEWRGGLYNEQF
V gene: TRBV6-5; J gene: TRBJ1-5; CDR3 length: 11; CDR3 protein: ANAQGVGQPQH
V gene: TRBV6-5; J gene: TRBJ2-7; CDR3 length: 14; CDR3 protein: ASSYRTDRVPYEQY
V gene: TRBV18; J gene: TRBJ1-3; CDR3 length: 15; CDR3 protein: ASSPLGGSNSGNTIY
V gene: TRBV4-2; J gene: TRBJ2-5; CDR3 length: 13; CDR3 protein: ASSQEPLTRETQY
V gene: TRBV3-1/TRBV3-2; J gene: TRBJ2-7; CDR3 length: 11; CDR3 protein: ASSQDEQYEQY
V gene: TRBV5-1; J gene: TRBJ2-3; CDR3 length: 12; CDR3 protein: ASSATSVADTQY
V gene: TRBV29-1; J gene: TRBJ1-1; CDR3 length: 12; CDR3 protein: SVAEGVRGTEAF
V gene: TRBV10-3; J gene: TRBJ1-1; CDR3 length: 12; CDR3 protein: AISPTGGSTEAF
V gene: TRBV4-3; J gene: TRBJ2-2; CDR3 length: 12; CDR3 protein: ASSQTGNTGELF
V gene: TRBV4-1; J gene: TRBJ2-7; CDR3 length: 14; CDR3 protein: ASSPKEGWSSYEQY
V gene: TRBV18; J gene: TRBJ1-1; CDR3 length: 13; CDR3 protein: ASSPSTGAATEAF
V gene: TRBV6-5; J gene: TRBJ2-7; CDR3 length: 13; CDR3 protein: ASSYSEGQTYEQY
V gene: TRBV13; J gene: TRBJ2-7; CDR3 length: 14; CDR3 protein: ASSLGRGGPNYEQY
V gene: TRBV9; J gene: TRBJ2-3; CDR3 length: 11; CDR3 protein: ASSVGMGDTQY
V gene: TRBV6-5; J gene: TRBJ1-4; CDR3 length: 13; CDR3 protein: ASASHVGYNEKLF
V gene: TRBV28; J gene: TRBJ2-2; CDR3 length: 14; CDR3 protein: ASSLWETANTGELF
V gene: TRBV2; J gene: TRBJ1-5; CDR3 length: 11; CDR3 protein: ASRDRNSQPQH
V gene: TRBV9; J gene: TRBJ1-6; CDR3 length: 12; CDR3 protein: ASSVEPGGSPLH
V gene: TRBV6-5; J gene: TRBJ2-5; CDR3 length: 13; CDR3 protein: ASSYTGQYQETQY
V gene: TRBV12-3/TRBV12-4; J gene: TRBJ2-1; CDR3 length: 9; CDR3 protein: ASSPRDEQF
V gene: TRBV6-5; J gene: TRBJ2-3; CDR3 length: 13; CDR3 protein: ASSRLAGDTDTQY
V gene: TRBV18; J gene: TRBJ2-3; CDR3 length: 15; CDR3 protein: ASSPRPGGAGTDTQY